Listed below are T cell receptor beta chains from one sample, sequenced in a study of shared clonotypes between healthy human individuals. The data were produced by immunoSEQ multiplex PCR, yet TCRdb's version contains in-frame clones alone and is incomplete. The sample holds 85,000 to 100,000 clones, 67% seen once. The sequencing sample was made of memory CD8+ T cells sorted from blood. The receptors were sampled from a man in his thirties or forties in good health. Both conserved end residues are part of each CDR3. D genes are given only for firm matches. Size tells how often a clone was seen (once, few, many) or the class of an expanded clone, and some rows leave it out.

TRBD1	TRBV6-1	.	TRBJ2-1	CASSVGQGLHNEQFF	TGTGCCAGCAGTGTGGGACAGGGTCTCCACAATGAGCAGTTCTTC
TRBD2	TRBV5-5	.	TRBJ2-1	CASSLERGNEQFF	TGTGCCAGCAGCTTGGAGCGGGGCAATGAGCAGTTCTTC
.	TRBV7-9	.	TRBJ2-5	CASSFRLKGLETQYF	TGTGCCAGCAGCTTTCGATTAAAGGGATTGGAGACCCAGTACTTC
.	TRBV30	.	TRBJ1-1	CAWSKQPNTEAFF	TGTGCCTGGAGTAAACAGCCGAACACTGAAGCTTTCTTT
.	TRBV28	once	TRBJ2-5	CASSQTPGRGGQETQYF	TGTGCCAGCAGCCAAACCCCGGGCAGGGGGGGTCAAGAGACCCAGTACTTC
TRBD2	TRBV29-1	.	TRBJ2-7	CSVEGTSGSYYEQYF	TGCAGCGTCGAGGGGACTAGCGGGAGCTACTACGAGCAGTACTTC
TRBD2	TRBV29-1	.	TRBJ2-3	CSVVSGGGFTDTQYF	TGCAGCGTTGTTAGCGGGGGGGGATTCACAGATACGCAGTATTTT
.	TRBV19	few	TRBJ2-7	CASSQGYEQYF	TGTGCCAGTTCTCAGGGGTACGAGCAGTACTTC
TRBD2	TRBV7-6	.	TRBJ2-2	CASSPGAGGPSGELFF	TGTGCCAGCAGCCCCGGGGCGGGAGGGCCGTCCGGGGAGCTGTTTTTT
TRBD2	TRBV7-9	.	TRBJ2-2	CASSSGTSGRRSTGELFF	TGTGCCAGCAGCTCCGGGACTAGCGGGAGGAGGAGCACCGGGGAGCTGTTTTTT
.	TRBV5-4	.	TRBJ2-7	CASSLAGQDYEQYF	TGTGCCAGCAGTCTAGCGGGACAGGACTACGAGCAGTACTTC
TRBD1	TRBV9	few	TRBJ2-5	CASSVEDRGQQETQYF	TGTGCCAGCAGCGTAGAGGACAGGGGCCAACAAGAGACCCAGTACTTC
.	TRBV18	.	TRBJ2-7	CASSPVGVGEQYF	TGTGCCAGCTCACCCGTCGGAGTGGGCGAGCAGTACTTC
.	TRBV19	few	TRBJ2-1	CASSIWGSIYNEQFF	TGTGCCAGTAGTATTTGGGGATCGATATACAATGAGCAGTTCTTC
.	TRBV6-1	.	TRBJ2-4	CASRGQSKNIQYF	TGTGCCAGCAGAGGACAGTCCAAAAACATTCAGTACTTC
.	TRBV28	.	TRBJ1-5	CASSLSGADFGAPLSDSNQPQHF	TGTGCCAGCAGTTTATCCGGGGCCGATTTCGGGGCTCCTCTCTCAGATAGCAATCAGCCCCAGCATTTT
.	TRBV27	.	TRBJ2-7	CASSLISQYEQYF	TGTGCCAGCAGTTTAATAAGCCAATACGAGCAGTACTTC
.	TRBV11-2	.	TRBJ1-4	CASSPDGKLLF	TGTGCCAGCAGTCCGGATGGAAAACTGCTTTTT
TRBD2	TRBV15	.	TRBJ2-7	CATSREPLATAYEQYF	TGTGCCACCAGCAGAGAACCACTAGCGACGGCCTACGAGCAGTACTTC
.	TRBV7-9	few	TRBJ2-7	CASSFSAAYEQYF	TGTGCCAGCAGCTTTAGTGCAGCATACGAGCAGTACTTC
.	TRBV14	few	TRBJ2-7	CASSHPGHYEQYF	TGTGCCAGCAGCCATCCCGGACACTACGAGCAGTACTTC
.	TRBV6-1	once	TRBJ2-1	CASSEVGGNSYNEQFF	TGTGCCAGCAGTGAAGTGGGCGGTAACTCCTACAATGAGCAGTTCTTC
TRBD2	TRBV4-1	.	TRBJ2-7	CASSQDTSASYEQYF	TGCGCCAGCAGCCAAGATACTAGCGCGTCCTACGAGCAGTACTTC
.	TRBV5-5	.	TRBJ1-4	CASSFRDPREKLFF	TGTGCCAGCAGCTTTAGGGACCCTCGTGAAAAACTGTTTTTT
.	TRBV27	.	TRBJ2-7	CASSPMTTPYEQYF	TGTGCCAGCAGTCCAATGACTACCCCCTACGAGCAGTACTTC
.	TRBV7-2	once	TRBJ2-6	CASSPVRSGANVLTF	TGTGCCAGCAGCCCCGTCAGGTCTGGGGCCAACGTCCTGACTTTC
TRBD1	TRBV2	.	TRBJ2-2	CASSENRGHTGELFF	TGTGCCAGCAGTGAAAACAGGGGTCACACCGGGGAGCTGTTTTTT
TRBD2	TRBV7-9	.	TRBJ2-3	CASSLVRSGSLNTQYF	TGTGCCAGCAGCTTAGTTCGGAGCGGGAGTTTGAATACGCAGTATTTT
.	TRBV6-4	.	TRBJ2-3	CASSVGTSSTDTQYF	TGTGCCAGCAGTGTAGGGACTTCTAGCACAGATACGCAGTATTTT
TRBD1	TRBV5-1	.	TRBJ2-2	CASSNRGNTGELFF	TGCGCCAGCAGCAACAGGGGGAACACCGGGGAGCTGTTTTTT
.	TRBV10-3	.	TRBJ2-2	CAITGETGELFF	TGTGCCATCACTGGGGAGACCGGGGAGCTGTTTTTT
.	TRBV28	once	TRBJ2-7	CASSFLAGDEQYF	TGTGCCAGCAGTTTTCTGGCAGGGGATGAACAGTACTTC
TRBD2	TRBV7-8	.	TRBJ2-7	CASSKIAGGSYEQYF	TGTGCCAGCAGCAAAATAGCGGGAGGGTCCTACGAGCAGTACTTC
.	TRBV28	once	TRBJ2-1	CASSLDFSTSYNEQFF	TGTGCCAGCAGTTTAGACTTCTCAACCTCCTACAATGAGCAGTTCTTC
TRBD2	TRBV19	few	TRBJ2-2	CASTVLAGGTGELFF	TGTGCCAGTACCGTACTAGCGGGAGGCACCGGGGAGCTGTTTTTT
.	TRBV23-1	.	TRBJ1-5	CASRKQGCGGQPQHF	TGCGCCAGCAGAAAACAGGGTTGTGGTGGTCAGCCCCAGCATTTT
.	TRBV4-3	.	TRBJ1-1	CASSQRWQGSTEAFF	TGCGCCAGCAGCCAAAGGTGGCAGGGGTCGACTGAAGCTTTCTTT
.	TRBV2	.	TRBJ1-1	CASRGGRVNTEAFF	TGTGCCAGCAGGGGAGGCAGGGTGAACACTGAAGCTTTCTTT
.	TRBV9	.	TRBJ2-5	CASSTRAKETQYF	TGTGCCAGCAGCACCCGCGCTAAAGAGACCCAGTACTTC
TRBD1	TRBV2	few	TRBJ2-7	CASSQPGQGLYEQYF	TGTGCCAGCTCCCAGCCGGGACAGGGTCTATACGAGCAGTACTTC
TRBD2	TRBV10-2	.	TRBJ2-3	CASSEVLAGGRLRDTQYF	TGCGCCAGCAGTGAGGTATTGGCGGGAGGGCGGTTGAGAGATACGCAGTATTTT
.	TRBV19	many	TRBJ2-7	CASSRPYEQYF	TGTGCCAGTAGTAGACCCTACGAGCAGTACTTC
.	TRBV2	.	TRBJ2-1	CASSDHWDEQFF	TGTGCCAGCAGTGACCACTGGGATGAGCAGTTCTTC
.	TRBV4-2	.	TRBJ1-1	CASRFWGQEAFF	TGTGCCAGCAGGTTCTGGGGGCAGGAAGCTTTCTTT
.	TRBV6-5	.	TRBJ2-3	CASSPTAYTDTQYF	TGTGCCAGCAGTCCTACGGCTTACACAGATACGCAGTATTTT
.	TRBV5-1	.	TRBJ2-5	CASRMVASETQYF	TGCGCCAGCAGGATGGTAGCTTCGGAGACCCAGTACTTC
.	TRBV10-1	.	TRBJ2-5	CASSESMYQETQYF	TGCGCCAGCAGTGAGTCTATGTACCAAGAGACCCAGTACTTC
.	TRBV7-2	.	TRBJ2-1	CASSLDGLHNEQFF	TGTGCCAGCAGCTTAGACGGACTTCACAATGAGCAGTTCTTC
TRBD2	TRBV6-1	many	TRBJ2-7	CASSEAEREYSEQYF	TGTGCCAGCAGTGAAGCCGAGCGGGAGTATTCGGAGCAGTACTTC
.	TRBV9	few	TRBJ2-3	CASGSYGTPTDTQYF	TGTGCCAGCGGGAGTTATGGGACTCCCACAGATACGCAGTATTTT
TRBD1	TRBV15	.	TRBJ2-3	CATSRETGGADTQYF	TGTGCCACCAGCAGAGAAACAGGGGGCGCAGATACGCAGTATTTT
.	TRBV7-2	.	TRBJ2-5	CASSQHRETQYF	TGTGCCAGCAGCCAGCACAGGGAGACCCAGTACTTC